The clone carrying this TCR beta chain was detected many times. The sample is drawn from a study of regulatory T cells in long-lasting Graves disease. Time point indicated: persistent/refractory GD, antithyroid drugs over 5 years with positive TRAb. TCR sequences were obtained from RNA taken from PBMCs. This CDR3 spans 14 amino acids. V was cut by 4 bases and J by 7 bases, with 16 bases left in between. Germline V gene data show CDR1 as SGHVS and CDR2 as FQNEAQ. Building the TCR beta libraries relied on iRepertoire HTBI primers, and CDR3 regions underwent Arm-PCR. TCRdb reprocessed the multiplex PCR reads with MiXCR, giving one entry per CDR3 protein. In the table there are about 430,000 distinct CDR3 sequences, around 20% of which are singletons.

This specimen was peripheral blood mononuclear cells (PBMCs), taken when the disease was refractory, from a patient treated with antithyroid drugs. The sequence was obtained from a female donor with Graves disease. The J gene is TRBJ2-5, the V gene TRBV7-8; D perhaps matches TRBD2 (5 bases). The CDR3 nucleotides read TGTGCCAGCAGCTACCCTCTTGGACGGGGGACCCAGTACTTC. It encodes CASSYPLGRGTQYF.